Below are 12 T cell receptor beta chains sequenced from a single sample in a study of Ad26.COV2.S vaccination and SARS-CoV-2 variants. Only in-frame clones appear in the TCRdb table, and some are missing; sequencing was by immunoSEQ multiplex PCR. The table lists tens of thousands of clones, 82% of them singletons. The sequences come from peripheral blood, collected after recovery from COVID-19. Receptors originate from a human donor who had recovered from COVID-19.

The chain combines TRBV10-2 with TRBJ1-4, with 11 nucleotides matching TRBD1. The germline gives CDR1 WSHSY, CDR2 SAAADI. V was clipped by 4 bases and J by 6 bases; unmatched bases: 4. The CDR3 loop spans 15 amino acids. The CDR3 reads CASSGTGGGYEKLFF. DNA for the CDR3: TGCGCCAGCAGTGGGACAGGGGGCGGGTATGAAAAACTGTTTTTT.

The rearrangement links TRBV28 to TRBJ2-1; 11 nucleotides match TRBD2. The germline gives CDR1 MDHEN, CDR2 SYDVKM. V lost 3 bases, J lost 6 bases, and 13 bases stayed unmatched. The CDR3 runs to 18 residues. The CDR3 coding sequence is TGTGCCAGCAGTTTCCCGCCTATAACTAGCGGGAGAGGCAATGAGCAGTTCTTC. Protein: CASSFPPITSGRGNEQFF. The full variable domain, completed using reference TRBV28 and TRBJ2-1, is DVKVTQSSRYLVKRTGEKVFLECVQDMDHENMFWYRQDPGLGLRLIYFSYDVKMKEKGDIPEGYSVSREKKERFSLILESASTNQTSMYLCASSFPPITSGRGNEQFFGPGTRLTVL.

The chain couples TRBV19 to TRBJ2-1; D ambiguous. The length of the CDR3 is 15 residues. V was clipped by 6 bases and J by 0 bases, with 12 bases between them. In germline, CDR1 is LNHDA, CDR2 SQIVND (reference sequence). CDR3 nucleotide sequence: TGTGCCAGTAGACTGGACGGTCGCTCCTACAATGAGCAGTTCTTC. As protein: CASRLDGRSYNEQFF.

The chain joins TRBV10-3 to TRBJ2-7; 10 nucleotides match TRBD1. The trim removed 2 bases at V and 6 bases at J, leaving 7 bases unmatched. CDR1 and CDR2 from the germline V gene are ENHRY and SYGVKD. The CDR3 covers 15 residues. In DNA, the CDR3 is TGTGCCATCAGTGAGATCCGACAGGGGGCCTTCGAGCAGTACTTC. It is translated as CAISEIRQGAFEQYF.

This chain connects TRBV28 to TRBJ2-2, with D possibly being TRBD2 (5 bases). Trimming pared 2 bases from V and 7 bases from J, leaving 8 bases between. The CDR3 is made up of 13 amino acids. CDR1 MDHEN and CDR2 SYDVKM come from the germline V gene. The CDR3 reads CASSLRENGELFF. The CDR3 coding sequence is TGTGCCAGCAGTTTAAGGGAGAACGGGGAGCTGTTTTTT.

V is TRBV4-3 and J is TRBJ1-4; 9 positions match TRBD1. V trimming: 0 bases; J trimming: 7 bases; junction bases outside the gene matches: 6. The germline V gene encodes CDR1 LGHNA and CDR2 YSLEER. The CDR3 loop spans 16 amino acids. This CDR3 is CASSQDAGQGSEKLFF. Written as DNA, the CDR3 is TGCGCCAGCAGCCAAGACGCGGGACAGGGAAGTGAAAAACTGTTTTTT.

The chain couples TRBV7-2 to TRBJ2-5; TRBD2 agrees at 8 bases. This CDR3 is built from 18 residues. The V gene's germline CDR1 is SGHTA and CDR2 FQGNSA. V trimming: 4 bases; J trimming: 1 base; junction bases outside the gene matches: 14. The CDR3 is CASSSGPSGPQVQETQYF. CDR3 coding DNA: TGTGCCAGCAGCTCTGGTCCTAGCGGGCCCCAGGTCCAAGAGACCCAGTACTTC.

The CDR3 region is CASRPTTSGRGAEQFF. CDR3 bases: TGTGCCAGCAGGCCAACGACTAGCGGGAGGGGGGCTGAGCAGTTCTTC. The rearrangement uses TRBV3-1 (or the pseudogene TRBV3-2) and TRBJ2-1, with TRBD2 identical over 14 bases. Germline CDR1 and CDR2: LGHDT and YNNKEL (reference sequence). The CDR3 spans 16 residues. The ends lost 6 bases at V and 9 bases at J; junction bases unmatched: 10.

This chain joins TRBV15 and TRBJ2-1, with D perhaps TRBD2 (5 bases). CDR3 length: 12 residues. Deletions cut 5 bases from V and 10 bases from J, with 12 bases between. The V gene's germline CDR1 is LNHNV and CDR2 YYDKDF (reference sequence). The CDR3 here is CATSPRGGEQFF. As DNA, the CDR3 is TGTGCCACCAGCCCAAGAGGAGGAGAGCAGTTCTTC.

The V and J genes are TRBV4-2 and TRBJ1-1; 11 bases align to TRBD1. After removal of 4 bases from V and 3 bases from J, the junction contained 13 bases not matched to a gene. Germline V gives CDR1 LGHNA, CDR2 YNFKEQ. CDR3 length equals 18 residues. The CDR3 DNA reads TGTGCCAGCAGCCGAGGACAGGGGGCGGGTTCTCAGGACACTGAAGCTTTCTTT. Translating it yields CASSRGQGAGSQDTEAFF.

The chain has TRBV7-8 and TRBJ2-1, with D unclear. Germline V lookup: CDR1 SGHVS, CDR2 FQNEAQ. The CDR3 has 13 residues. V was trimmed by 1 base and J by 2 bases, leaving 3 bases between them. CDR3 bases: TGTGCCAGCAGCTTAGGGGCCTACAATGAGCAGTTCTTC. Its protein is CASSLGAYNEQFF.

V gene TRBV18 combines with J gene TRBJ1-1, with D possibly TRBD1 on 6 matching bases. Germline V gene data show CDR1 as KGHSH and CDR2 as LQKENI. This CDR3 spans 16 amino acids. Trimming took off 2 bases at V and 0 bases at J, with 13 bases between the two ends. The chain's CDR3 is CASSPRGVALNTEAFF. The CDR3 DNA follows: TGTGCCAGCTCACCAAGGGGGGTGGCTTTGAACACTGAAGCTTTCTTT.